This T cell receptor beta chain was observed in a study of cytomegalovirus exposure and HLA in healthy donors. CDR3 length equals 14 residues. CDR1 SGHRS and CDR2 YFSETQ come from the germline V gene. J was trimmed by 8 bases and V by 1 base; bases with no gene match: 1. Both 60 Vbeta primers and 13 Jbeta primers went into the PCR. Here immunoSEQ multiplex PCR was the method, and the copy in TCRdb shows in-frame clones only, minus some. The data contain approximately 200,000 clones, 79% of them seen just once; the ten biggest clones take up 1.5%. The rearrangement links TRBV5-1 to TRBJ1-6; TRBD1 matches at 9 bases. This TCR was recovered from a girl aged 10 to 17 in good health and CMV-seropositive. Sequencing was done on a sample of PBMCs. This chain's CDR3 is CASSLTGGYSPLHF. The DNA for the CDR3 is TGCGCCAGCAGCTTGACAGGGGGCTATTCACCCCTCCACTTT. The complete variable domain, with remaining parts taken from reference TRBV5-1 and TRBJ1-6, reads KAGVTQTPRYLIKTRGQQVTLSCSPISGHRSVSWYQQTPGQGLQFLFEYFSETQRNKGNFPGRFSGRQFSNSRSEMNVSTLELGDSALYLCASSLTGGYSPLHFGNGTRLTVT.